This T cell receptor (beta chain) comes out of a study of shared clonotypes between healthy human individuals. Trimming removed 0 bases from V and 2 bases from J; junction bases left unmatched: 2. CDR1 SGHRS and CDR2 YFSETQ come from the germline V gene. This CDR3 spans 15 amino acids. Repertoires were generated with immunoSEQ multiplex PCR, while TCRdb's copy carries only in-frame clones and drops some. The table has 550,000 to 800,000 clones, less than 95% seen once. The rearrangement links TRBV5-1 to TRBJ2-7; TRBD2 matches 10 bases. The sample was memory CD8+ T cells from PBMCs. The subset is: CD45RO+ cells pooled with CCR7-negative TemRA cells. This TCR derives from a young man in good health. Some clones in this sample may be carry-over from other donors' samples. CDR3 in amino acids: CASSLDSGGTYEQYF. The CDR3 DNA reads TGCGCCAGCAGCTTGGATAGCGGGGGGACCTACGAGCAGTACTTC. Complete variable domain (other parts from reference TRBV5-1 and TRBJ2-7): KAGVTQTPRYLIKTRGQQVTLSCSPISGHRSVSWYQQTPGQGLQFLFEYFSETQRNKGNFPGRFSGRQFSNSRSEMNVSTLELGDSALYLCASSLDSGGTYEQYFGPGTRLTVT.